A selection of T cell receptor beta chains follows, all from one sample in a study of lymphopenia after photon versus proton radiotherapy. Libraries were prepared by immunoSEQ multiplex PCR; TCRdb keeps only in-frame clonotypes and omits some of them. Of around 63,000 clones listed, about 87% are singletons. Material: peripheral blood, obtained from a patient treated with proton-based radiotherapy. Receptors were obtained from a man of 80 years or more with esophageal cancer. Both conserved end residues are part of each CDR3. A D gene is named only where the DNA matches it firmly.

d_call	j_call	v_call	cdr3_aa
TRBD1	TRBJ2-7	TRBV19	CASSIDRETYEQYF
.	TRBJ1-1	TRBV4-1	CASRWGRPEDTEAFF
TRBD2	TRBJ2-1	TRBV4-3	CASSQVNLGGANEQFF
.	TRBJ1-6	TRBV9	CASSVEGLSPLHF
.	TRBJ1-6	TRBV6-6	CASSWRDTSPLHF
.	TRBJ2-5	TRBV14	CASSQVHLTQYF
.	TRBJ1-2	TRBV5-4	CASSLSGRGTGYTF
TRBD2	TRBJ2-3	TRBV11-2	CASSPGLAGGTDTQYF
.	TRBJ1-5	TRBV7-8	CASSLSWNQPQHF
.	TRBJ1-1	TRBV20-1	CSPYRVPEAFF